Listed here are 25 T cell receptor beta chains from one sample, sequenced in a study of neurological immune-mediated disorders (dated by TCRdb to about 2019). To prepare the library, 5' RACE was applied. TCRdb names Illumina HiSeq 2500 as the instrument used. TCRdb ran its own pipeline on the public reads, namely fastp trimming at Q25 and MiXCR clone calling, and kept in-frame beta chains. Each CDR3 protein gets just one entry, which takes the most common genes and DNA from the rows behind it. Here the sample has approximately 65,000 distinct CDR3 sequences; around 5.1% occur a single time. The biggest ten clones account for about 5.8% of the sample. The sequencing input was PBMCs. The receptors derive from a human donor with multiple sclerosis. The donor label of this sample is uncertain.

This sequence joins TRBV11-2 and TRBJ1-1, with 7 bases aligning to TRBD1. Germline CDR1 reads SGHAT; CDR2 reads FQNNGV. The trim removed 5 bases at V and 11 bases at J, leaving 11 bases unmatched. The length of the CDR3 is 13 residues. In DNA form, the CDR3 reads TGTGCCAGCAGCCCTCAGGACAGGACGGTTGCTTTCTTT. It specifies CASSPQDRTVAFF.

As regards this clonotype: This may come from a read error, since a much larger clone is one base off. The V gene is TRBV9, the J gene TRBJ2-3; 10 bases are a match to TRBD2. Germline V gene sequence: CDR1 SGDLS, CDR2 YYNGEE. The CDR3 extends over 16 amino acids. V was pared by 6 bases and J by 0 bases, with 7 bases of the junction left unmatched. As DNA, the CDR3 is TGTGCCAGCATCCCGGGACTAGCGTCTAGCACAGATACGCAGTATTTT. Translated, it gives CASIPGLASSTDTQYF.

Many counts were recorded for this clonotype. In DNA, the CDR3 is TGTGCCTCTAGCCAAAGGGGACAATATAATTCACCCCTCCACTTT. This codes for CASSQRGQYNSPLHF. V is TRBV7-2 and J is TRBJ1-6; D is possibly TRBD1 (6 bases). Germline V gives CDR1 SGHTA, CDR2 FQGNSA. The CDR3 consists of 15 residues. Deletions cut 11 bases from V and 4 bases from J, with 18 bases between. The full variable domain, rest sourced from reference TRBV7-2 and TRBJ1-6, is GAGVSQSPSNKVTEKGKDVELRCDPISGHTALYWYRQSLGQGLEFLIYFQGNSAPDKSGLPSDRFSAERTGGSVSTLTIQRTQQEDSAVYLCASSQRGQYNSPLHFGNGTRLTVT.

This clonotype has ten or more counts. This rearrangement joins TRBV9 to TRBJ2-7, with 13 bases that match TRBD2. V shed 4 bases, J shed 7 bases, and the junction held 20 bases outside the gene matches. Germline CDR1 is SGDLS and CDR2 is YYNGEE. The CDR3 spans 19 residues. The CDR3 is CASSPHRGTSGVYTDEQYF. The DNA for the CDR3 is TGTGCCAGCAGCCCTCACCGGGGGACTAGCGGGGTATATACAGATGAGCAGTACTTC. Drawing the rest from reference TRBV9 and TRBJ2-7, the complete variable domain is DSGVTQTPKHLITATGQRVTLRCSPRSGDLSVYWYQQSLDQGLQFLIQYYNGEERAKGNILERFSAQQFPDLHSELNLSSLELGDSALYFCASSPHRGTSGVYTDEQYFGPGTRLTVT.

This clonotype was seen at least ten times. The chain carries TRBV4-1 and TRBJ1-5; 8 nucleotides match TRBD1. Unmatched junction bases numbered 10, after V lost 3 bases and J lost 3 bases. CDR1 is MGHRA and CDR2 is YSYEKL in the germline V gene. The CDR3 sequence is 17 residues long. This CDR3 is CASSQIHGTGSNQPQHF. As DNA, the CDR3 is TGCGCCAGCAGCCAGATACACGGGACAGGCTCCAATCAGCCCCAGCATTTT.

This clonotype was detected ten times or more. V and J are TRBV20-1 and TRBJ1-3; D unresolved. Germline CDR1 reads DFQATT; CDR2 reads SNEGSKA (reference sequence). This CDR3 is built from 14 residues. With 5 bases removed from V and 2 bases from J, the gap between germline ends came to 13 bases. CDR3 bases: TGCAGTGCTGACAAGGGAATCCCTGGAAACACCATATATTTT. This sequence encodes CSADKGIPGNTIYF.

This clonotype has at least ten counts. This chain links TRBV10-3 with TRBJ2-3; D ambiguous. The V end was cut by 0 bases, the J end by 4 bases, with 8 bases between. Germline V CDR1 and CDR2: ENHRY, SYGVKD. The CDR3 totals 14 residues. The CDR3 nucleotides read TGTGCCATCAGTGAGTCGCAGGTTTCAGATACGCAGTATTTT. This encodes CAISESQVSDTQYF.

This clonotype was found many times. The CDR3 is CASSPSGGPDTQYF. The CDR3, as DNA: TGTGCCAGCAGCCCTAGCGGGGGTCCAGATACGCAGTATTTT. The J gene is TRBJ2-3, the V gene TRBV7-9, with 10 bases matching TRBD2. Per germline, CDR1 SEHNR and CDR2 FQNEAQ (reference sequence). CDR3 size: 14 residues. After removal of 5 bases from V and 4 bases from J, the junction contained 3 bases not matched to a gene.

This clonotype was detected ten times or more. The chain has TRBV9 and TRBJ1-6, with a tentative D call TRBD1 (6 bases). This CDR3 contains 14 residues. The germline V and J ends were trimmed by 8 bases and 7 bases, with 16 bases remaining between them. Germline CDR1 reads SGDLS; CDR2 reads YYNGEE. The CDR3 here is CASSLTGLNSPLHF. The DNA for the CDR3 is TGTGCCAGTTCTTTGACAGGCCTAAATTCACCCCTCCACTTT.

This clonotype has ten or more counts. The chain links TRBV3-1 to TRBJ1-1, with D unclear. The germline V and J ends were trimmed by 4 bases and 4 bases, with 10 bases remaining between them. The CDR3 covers 13 residues. Germline lookup yields CDR1 LGHDT and CDR2 YNNKEL (reference sequence). DNA of the CDR3: TGTGCCAGCAGCCCCCCGGGCGGCACTGAAGCTTTCTTT. As protein: CASSPPGGTEAFF.

The sample holds many counts of this clonotype. V is TRBV12-3 or TRBV12-4 and J is TRBJ1-6, with D uncertain. V lost 6 bases and J lost 8, with 11 bases in between. The CDR3 covers 13 residues. As DNA, the CDR3 is TGTGCCAGCAGGACCCTTAGGGATTCACCCCTCCACTTT. This sequence encodes CASRTLRDSPLHF.

This clonotype came up many times. The J gene is TRBJ2-6, the V gene TRBV7-3, with no clear D. Germline V lookup: CDR1 SGHTA, CDR2 FQGTGA. CDR3 length: 15 amino acids. V shed 2 bases and J shed 0 bases, with 5 bases lying between them. The chain's CDR3 is CASSLSISGANVLTF. In DNA, the CDR3 is TGTGCCAGCAGCTTATCAATCTCTGGGGCCAACGTCCTGACTTTC.

This clonotype has at least ten counts. The rearrangement joins TRBV20-1 to TRBJ2-3; 7 nucleotides agree with TRBD2. Losses at the gene ends were 2 bases for V and 4 bases for J; bases not matched to a gene: 3. Germline V lookup: CDR1 DFQATT, CDR2 SNEGSKA (reference sequence). The CDR3 runs to 13 residues. CDR3 residues: CSARWEGSDTQYF. DNA of the CDR3: TGCAGTGCTAGATGGGAGGGGTCAGATACGCAGTATTTT.

This clonotype was seen many times. V and J are TRBV5-1 and TRBJ2-2, with D uncertain. Germline V lookup: CDR1 SGHRS, CDR2 YFSETQ. The CDR3 runs to 16 residues. The V and J ends lost 0 bases and 6 bases respectively, with 15 bases between them. The DNA for the CDR3 is TGCGCCAGCAGCTTGGTCGGGCCCCCTCAACCCGGGGAGCTGTTTTTT. It translates to CASSLVGPPQPGELFF.

Ten or more counts support this clonotype. The chain joins TRBV6-5 to TRBJ1-2, with D perhaps matching TRBD1 (5 bases). Germline V gene sequence: CDR1 MNHEY, CDR2 SVGAGI. This CDR3 contains 14 residues. Trimming shortened V by 4 bases and J by 5 bases, and 14 bases separated the two germline ends. In nucleotides, the CDR3 is TGTGCCAGCAGTTCACTCCGGGACGGTTATGGCTACACCTTC. Its protein is CASSSLRDGYGYTF.

At least ten counts were recorded for this clonotype. The chain recombines TRBV5-1 with TRBJ2-6; no clear D gene. The V gene lost 0 bases and the J gene lost 2 bases, with 0 bases spanning the gap. The CDR3 covers 13 residues. Germline assignment: CDR1 SGHRS and CDR2 YFSETQ. The CDR3 is CASSLAGANVLTF. The CDR3 DNA is TGCGCCAGCAGCTTGGCTGGGGCCAACGTCCTGACTTTC.

In its sample, this clonotype was seen many times. The chain has TRBV4-2 and TRBJ1-1; 12 bases map to TRBD1. The germline V gene has CDR1 LGHNA and CDR2 YNFKEQ. After removal of 1 base from V and 8 bases from J, the junction contained 5 bases not matched to a gene. This CDR3 is 15 amino acids long. The CDR3 DNA sequence: TGTGCCAGCAGCCAAGCGGGACAGGGGGCGTCAGAAGCTTTCTTT. As protein: CASSQAGQGASEAFF.

There are many counts of this clonotype. This chain uses TRBV4-1 with TRBJ2-1; D gene ambiguous. Germline V gene data show CDR1 as MGHRA and CDR2 as YSYEKL. The CDR3 has 15 residues. The germline V and J ends were trimmed by 0 bases and 0 bases, with 6 bases remaining between them. The CDR3: CASSQEKVSYNEQFF. CDR3 nucleotide sequence: TGCGCCAGCAGCCAAGAGAAAGTCTCCTACAATGAGCAGTTCTTC.

This clonotype was counted ten times or more. The V call is TRBV5-1, the J call TRBJ1-4; TRBD1 aligns across 9 bases. Germline loops: CDR1 SGHRS, CDR2 YFSETQ. The CDR3 has 16 residues. With 0 bases clipped from V and 4 bases from J, the junction kept 4 bases outside the gene matches. CDR3 region: CASSLVPGQGNEKLFF. DNA of the CDR3: TGCGCCAGCAGCTTGGTGCCGGGACAGGGTAATGAAAAACTGTTTTTT.

There are many counts of this clonotype. V usage is TRBV7-6 and J usage is TRBJ2-5; TRBD2 agrees at 10 bases. The ends lost 5 bases at V and 3 bases at J; junction bases unmatched: 6. Per the germline V gene, CDR1 is SGHVS and CDR2 is FNYEAQ. CDR3 length: 15 residues. CDR3 coding DNA: TGTGCCAGCAGCACAAAGCGGGGGGGAAAAGAGACCCAGTACTTC. Translating gives CASSTKRGGKETQYF.

The chain joins TRBV29-1 to TRBJ2-1; D ambiguous. V lost 0 bases to trimming and J lost 2 bases, with 2 bases between them. Germline V gene lookup returns CDR1 SQVTM and CDR2 ANQGSEA. The CDR3 is 12 amino acids. The CDR3 loop reads CSVEEPYNEQFF. CDR3 sequence (DNA): TGCAGCGTTGAAGAACCCTACAATGAGCAGTTCTTC.

The chain uses TRBV7-9 and TRBJ2-1, with D perhaps matching TRBD1 (6 bases). CDR1 is SEHNR and CDR2 is FQNEAQ in the germline V gene (reference sequence). CDR3 length equals 12 residues. V was cut by 6 bases and J by 6 bases, with 9 bases left in between. CDR3 region: CASRQGFNEQFF. CDR3 nucleotide sequence: TGTGCCAGCAGACAGGGCTTCAATGAGCAGTTCTTC.

This clonotype was picked up many times. The chain links TRBV5-1 to TRBJ2-3, with D possibly matching TRBD1 (6 bases). CDR1 is SGHRS, CDR2 YFSETQ, per germline. The V gene lost 2 bases and the J gene lost 2 bases, with 12 bases spanning the gap. This CDR3 has 15 amino acids. The CDR3 DNA sequence: TGCGCCAGCAGCTTCAATGGACAGCACACAGATACGCAGTATTTT. Amino acid sequence: CASSFNGQHTDTQYF. Filled out from reference TRBV5-1 and TRBJ2-3, the complete variable domain reads KAGVTQTPRYLIKTRGQQVTLSCSPISGHRSVSWYQQTPGQGLQFLFEYFSETQRNKGNFPGRFSGRQFSNSRSEMNVSTLELGDSALYLCASSFNGQHTDTQYFGPGTRLTVL.

This clonotype came up many times. The chain has TRBV5-1 and TRBJ2-7, with 8 nucleotides matching TRBD1. Germline CDR1 SGHRS, CDR2 YFSETQ. This CDR3 has 14 amino acids. The J segment lost 5 bases and the V segment lost 1 base, leaving 5 bases of the junction unmatched. CDR3 sequence: CASSLPRQGNEQYF. CDR3 sequence (DNA): TGCGCCAGCAGCTTGCCTCGACAGGGGAACGAGCAGTACTTC.

Many counts were recorded for this clonotype. The gene calls are TRBV20-1 and TRBJ2-1; D remains unclear. With 3 bases removed from V and 0 bases from J, the gap between germline ends came to 9 bases. CDR1 is DFQATT, CDR2 SNEGSKA, per germline (reference sequence). This CDR3 is 14 amino acids long. The CDR3 sequence: CSASGDNSYNEQFF. As DNA, the CDR3 is TGCAGTGCTAGTGGGGATAACTCCTACAATGAGCAGTTCTTC.